The T cell receptor beta chain described here comes from a study of CD8+ T cells in alopecia areata. As for the study in general: Tofacitinib therapy lasting 6 to 18 months was followed by 6 months off drug.

Germline CDR1 SGHVS, CDR2 FQNEAQ. The ends were cut back, 5 bases at V and 4 bases at J, with 11 bases in the middle. The CDR3 runs 13 residues. Extracted RNA was reverse transcribed, and the resulting cDNA served as sequencing template. The repertoire was sequenced with immunoSEQ multiplex PCR; TCRdb's copy has only in-frame clones and lacks some. This sample yields 270,000 or so clones, of which about 62% are seen a single time; under 2% belongs to the top ten. Treatment defined: oral pan-JAK inhibitor, 5-10 mg twice daily. From PBMCs, CD4+ and CD8+ T cells were sorted. This clone was detected a few times. Its antigen is not identified. Study findings and constraints: The study found that many expanded lesional clones persisted in scalp and blood during tofacitinib. Tofacitinib significantly decreased scalp clonality and expanded CD8+ clones among top 100.

The TCR originated in a human donor with alopecia areata. The chain uses TRBV7-8 and TRBJ2-5; D unclear. Source: CD4+ T cells sorted from blood, taken at week 24, from a patient treated with tofacitinib. CDR3 DNA: TGTGCCAGCAGCCCCCTGGTAGGAGAGACCCAGTACTTC. Protein: CASSPLVGETQYF.